This is a list of T cell receptor beta chains from one sample in a study of blood T cell repertoires in COVID-19. Only in-frame clones appear in the TCRdb table, and some are missing; sequencing was by immunoSEQ multiplex PCR. The sample lists 150,000 to 200,000 clones; 90% to 95% were seen once. The source material was peripheral blood. These receptors were collected from a man aged 25 to 40 with COVID-19, enrolled during active disease. CDR3s include the opening cysteine and the closing phenylalanine or tryptophan. A D gene is named only where the DNA matches it firmly. Some rows have no size entry. The others give once, few or many, or a class for an expanded clone.

d_gene	v_gene	abundance	j_gene	CDR3nt	CDR3aa
-	TRBV6-5	-	TRBJ2-7	TGTGCCAGCAGTTACTCGAACGTCCCCGAGTTCTACGAGCAGTACTTC	CASSYSNVPEFYEQYF
-	TRBV6-2/TRBV6-3	-	TRBJ1-1	TGTGCCAGCAGTTACTACCTGAGGTTAGCTCCACGGGGTGAGACTGAAGCTTTCTTT	CASSYYLRLAPRGETEAFF
TRBD1	TRBV7-6	once	TRBJ1-2	TGTGCCAGCAGCACAGGGGAATATGGCTACACCTTC	CASSTGEYGYTF
-	TRBV4-2	once	TRBJ1-6	TGTGCCAGCAGGACCCCACAGGGAGAATCCTATAATTCACCCCTCCACTTT	CASRTPQGESYNSPLHF
TRBD1	TRBV12-5	few	TRBJ2-2	TGTGCTAGTGGTTTGGTGACAGGGGGCACCGGGGAGCTGTTTTTT	CASGLVTGGTGELFF
TRBD2	TRBV11-2	-	TRBJ2-2	TGTGCCAGCAGCGGCCAGGCTAGCGGGAACACCGGGGAGCTGTTTTTT	CASSGQASGNTGELFF
-	TRBV5-3	-	TRBJ1-2	TGTGCCAGCGTGGAGAAGAACTATGGCTACACCTTC	CASVEKNYGYTF
-	TRBV2	once	TRBJ1-2	TGTGCCAGCAGTACAGGGAACTATGGCTACACCTTC	CASSTGNYGYTF
TRBD1	TRBV9	-	TRBJ1-1	TGTGCCAGCAGCGTAAGCCCGGACAGGGGCTGGATAACTGAAGCTTTCTTT	CASSVSPDRGWITEAFF
TRBD2	TRBV5-1	-	TRBJ2-3	TGCGCCAGCAGCTTGGTTTATTTGACGGCTAGCGGGGGAGATACGCAGTATTTT	CASSLVYLTASGGDTQYF
-	TRBV29-1	-	TRBJ2-5	TGCAGCGTTGACCTAGGCCTCCAAGAGACCCAGTACTTC	CSVDLGLQETQYF
TRBD2	TRBV2	-	TRBJ2-5	TGTGCCAGCAGTGAAGTTTCCCAGCGGGGGAACTTAGAGACCCAGTACTTC	CASSEVSQRGNLETQYF
TRBD2	TRBV27	-	TRBJ2-5	TGTGCCAGCAGTCTCCTGACTAGCGGGGGGTTAGGAGAGACCCAGTACTTC	CASSLLTSGGLGETQYF
TRBD1	TRBV6-6	-	TRBJ1-1	TGTGCCAGCAGTTACCCTGGGACAGGGGACACTGAAGCTTTCTTT	CASSYPGTGDTEAFF
TRBD1	TRBV11-2	once	TRBJ1-1	TGTGCCAGCAGGGAGATACAGGGGAAAGGCACTGAAGCTTTCTTT	CASREIQGKGTEAFF
-	TRBV19	once	TRBJ2-5	TGTGCCAGTAGTTCGGGACTCCAAGAGACCCAGTACTTC	CASSSGLQETQYF
-	TRBV19	-	TRBJ1-1	TGTGCCAGTAGTATTCTGCAGGGCGGCATTGAAGCTTTCTTT	CASSILQGGIEAFF
-	TRBV18	few	TRBJ1-2	TGTGCCAGCTCACGCCGCGGGCACGAGGATGGCTACACCTTC	CASSRRGHEDGYTF
TRBD2	TRBV2	-	TRBJ2-5	TGTGCCAGCAGCCAGACTAGCGGGGAACAAGAGACCCAGTACTTC	CASSQTSGEQETQYF
TRBD1	TRBV3-1/TRBV3-2	-	TRBJ2-7	TGTGCCAGCAGCCAAATACAGGGGCGCTACGAGCAGTACTTC	CASSQIQGRYEQYF
-	TRBV19	-	TRBJ1-5	TGTGCCAGTAGTACTAAGGTTGGGCCCCATCAGCCCCAGCATTTT	CASSTKVGPHQPQHF
TRBD2	TRBV9	-	TRBJ2-1	TGTGCCAGCAGCGTAGGGGGAGGTAGACTAGCGGAGCCTGAGCAGTTCTTC	CASSVGGGRLAEPEQFF
-	TRBV5-4	-	TRBJ2-7	TGTGCCAGCAGCTTACCGGGAACGAACGAGCAGTACTTC	CASSLPGTNEQYF
-	TRBV13	once	TRBJ2-6	TGTGCCAGCAGCCCGGAGGGGGCCAACGTCCTGACTTTC	CASSPEGANVLTF
TRBD2	TRBV30	-	TRBJ2-3	TGTGCCTGGAGTGTTGCCAGCGGGGGGCGGGATACGCAGTATTTT	CAWSVASGGRDTQYF
-	TRBV19	once	TRBJ2-2	TGTGCCAGTACGACCAAATGGCAGGGATTAACCGGGGAGCTGTTTTTT	CASTTKWQGLTGELFF
-	TRBV5-6	-	TRBJ2-5	TGTGCCAGCAGCTTTGAGTCGGGGTACCAAGAGACCCAGTACTTC	CASSFESGYQETQYF
-	TRBV4-1	-	TRBJ2-2	TGCGCCAGCAGACTCACCCCACCGCCCGGGTCGGGCACCGGGGAGCTGTTTTTT	CASRLTPPPGSGTGELFF
TRBD1	TRBV6-4	-	TRBJ1-6	TGTGCCAGCAGTGCCTATACCAGGGGGCCCCCTTTACACTATAATTCACCCCTCCACTTT	CASSAYTRGPPLHYNSPLHF
TRBD2	TRBV5-1	-	TRBJ2-7	TGCGCCAGCAGCGCGGGACTAGCAGCCTACGAGCAGTACTTC	CASSAGLAAYEQYF
-	TRBV4-1	-	TRBJ1-5	TGCGCCAGCAGTCCAACGGGTCAGGGCCGGCAGCCCCAGCATTTT	CASSPTGQGRQPQHF
TRBD1	TRBV24-1	-	TRBJ2-4	TGTGCCACCAGTGCGCGACAGGGGAAAGCCAAAAACATTCAGTACTTC	CATSARQGKAKNIQYF
TRBD2	TRBV5-1	-	TRBJ2-1	TGCGCCAGCAGCTTGGTATGGTCTAGCGGGTACAATGAGCAGTTCTTC	CASSLVWSSGYNEQFF
-	TRBV5-7	-	TRBJ1-3	TGTGCCAGCAGCTTGGAGTACGACAGGAGACCTGGAAACACCATATATTTT	CASSLEYDRRPGNTIYF
TRBD2	TRBV7-2	-	TRBJ2-2	TGTGCCAGCAGCTTAAGGGCTCTAGCGGGGGGCACCGGGGAGCTGTTTTTT	CASSLRALAGGTGELFF
-	TRBV5-5	-	TRBJ2-1	TGTGCCAGCAGCGCCGACAGTAATGAGCAGTTCTTC	CASSADSNEQFF
TRBD1	TRBV5-1	-	TRBJ1-2	TGCGCCAGCAGCCTACGGACAGGGGACTATGGCTACACCTTC	CASSLRTGDYGYTF
TRBD2	TRBV2	-	TRBJ2-5	TGTGCCAGCAGCCCTCCGTTAGCGGGGGGGCCTTTGTACTTC	CASSPPLAGGPLYF